One T cell receptor beta chain is described in this entry. The antigen is not known. These data come from a study of cytomegalovirus exposure and HLA in healthy donors. 60 Vbeta and 13 Jbeta primers were used in PCR. Assay used: immunoSEQ multiplex PCR; TCRdb lists only in-frame clones, some missing. Of 150,000 to 200,000 clones in the sample, approximately 71% are singletons; the top ten hold less than 5%. V shed 6 bases, J shed 6 bases, and the junction held 10 bases outside the gene matches. Per germline, CDR1 SGHTA and CDR2 FQGNSA. This CDR3 spans 15 amino acids. Points from the study as a whole: Several V segments, TRBV6-2 and TRBV6-3 among them, could not be told apart and were dropped. Investigators reported 164 TCR beta chains as tied to cytomegalovirus.

Source material: PBMCs. The rearrangement uses TRBV7-2 and TRBJ2-1, with 8 bases fitting TRBD1. The TCR originated in a woman aged 18-29 years in good health and CMV-seropositive. The CDR3 sequence: CASRLGQGQVNEQFF. CDR3 DNA sequence: TGTGCCAGCAGGCTAGGACAGGGACAGGTCAATGAGCAGTTCTTC.